This T cell receptor beta chain was captured in a study of T-cell reconstitution after alpha-beta-depleted transplantation in children. Library preparation (for TCRbeta) was performed with unique molecular identifiers. TCRdb re-called the PCR reads with MiXCR, one entry per CDR3 protein. This table holds approximately 400,000 distinct CDR3 sequences, about 11% found once. Looked up from germline, CDR1 is MNHEY and CDR2 is SVGAGI. The length of the CDR3 is 14 residues. V dropped 0 bases and J dropped 1 base, with 6 bases sitting between them. This clonotype was detected ten times or more. The receptor's source is a human donor who donated a stem cell graft to a child with acute myeloid leukemia. The J gene is TRBJ1-1, the V gene TRBV6-5; TRBD1 is a possible D gene (5 bases). The material sequenced was PBMCs from the stem cell graft donor, taken from the stem cell graft. DNA of the CDR3: TGTGCCAGCAGTTACTCGACAGCGAACACTGAAGCTTTCTTT. It yields the protein CASSYSTANTEAFF.